The sequence of this TCR beta chain was determined in a study of blood T cell repertoires in COVID-19 (dated by TCRdb to 2020 to 2022). For context, the study as a whole: Collaborator samples came from the United States, Italy and Spain and covered acute and convalescent phases of COVID-19. The repertoires were released in a freely available public database intended as a resource for research on the immune response to SARS-CoV-2. Where available, HLA class I and class II types were taken from metadata supplied by the sample provider and were not determined by assay-based typing. Deeply sampled blood TCRbeta repertoires from subjects exposed to, actively infected with, or recovered from COVID-19 were included in the dataset. Nearly every sample came with metadata listing a de-identified subject ID, COVID-19 status, age in years and sex. The material from the prospective study consisted of cDNA or gDNA derived from T cells, B-cell-depleted T cells, or PBMCs. The samples were drawn from two sources: the first 160 participants of the ongoing ImmuneRACE study, and 1,000 to 1,500 subjects contributed by 6 global collaborators.

Summary of the overall study and its limitations: How much clinical and demographic metadata was included differed by source and by participant, and the metadata was provided uncurated.

As concerns this clone: Its binding antigen is unknown. Base-call qualities are not available, and no considerably larger clone is one nucleotide away.

The immunoSEQ Assay, a bias-controlled multiplex PCR, was used to amplify TCRbeta CDR3 regions from genomic DNA. The paper's data handling went like this. The number of nucleated cells in each sample was estimated from the amplification of reference gene primers within the assay. To quantify the absolute abundance of each unique TCRbeta CDR3 rearrangement, sequence reads were collapsed and filtered. For each sample, productive Simpson clonality was calculated as the square root of Simpson's diversity index across productive rearrangements. Entries here come from immuneACCESS through TCRdb and include only in-frame sequences with V and J called. Some clones fail to appear in such tables; in the studies checked, an unresolved V gene covers under half of the shortfall, and the cause of the remainder is unknown. D and trimming come from the DNA, and the V and J calls and clone size come from that table. This sample comprises around 620,000 clones, 85% to 90% of them detected only once. The ten largest clones add up to over 0.2% of the sample.

From the cysteine up to the phenylalanine, the CDR3 has a length of 19 residues. Only the CDR3 region is kept as DNA, spanning 57 bases read in frame from base 1. CDR1 is given as SGHTA and CDR2 as FQGNSA, both from the germline V gene. Germline trimming amounts to 3 bases on V and 0 bases on J, with 11 as the count of junction bases outside the gene matches. Whole blood was collected in K2EDTA tubes by collaborating institutions according to the institutions' own protocols. For TCRbeta analysis, collaborators shipped samples as frozen whole blood, isolated PBMCs, or DNA extracted from either of those sample types.

This clonotype was sampled from a woman between 18 and 30 years old with acute or convalescent COVID-19. Sequenced input: peripheral blood. The V gene is TRBV7-2 and the J gene is TRBJ2-6; 7 bases in the junction line up with TRBD2. The CDR3 reads as follows: CASSFPLAASFSGANVLTF. The sequenced DNA: TGTGCCAGCAGCTTTCCTCTAGCGGCCTCTTTCTCTGGGGCCAACGTCCTGACTTTC.